The 17 T cell receptor beta chains reported below all come from one sample, sequenced in a study of blood T cell repertoires in COVID-19. Sequencing used immunoSEQ multiplex PCR; TCRdb keeps in-frame clones, though not all of them. The sample records 300,000 to 350,000 clones, 88% being singletons. The sequencing input was peripheral blood. These receptors all come from a woman between 65 and 79 years old with COVID-19, enrolled during active disease.

The genes are TRBV30 and TRBJ2-2; 7 bases match TRBD2. J gave up 1 base and V 4 bases, and 9 bases lay outside the gene matches. CDR1 is GTSNPN, CDR2 SVGIG, per germline (reference sequence). The CDR3 spans 16 residues. The CDR3 protein is CAWTHRGLLNTGELFF. The CDR3, as DNA: TGTGCCTGGACCCACCGGGGACTACTGAACACCGGGGAGCTGTTTTTT.

The rearrangement joins TRBV4-3 to TRBJ2-2; a possible D gene is TRBD1 (5 bases). Deletions cut 0 bases from V and 7 bases from J, with 12 bases between. Per germline, CDR1 LGHNA and CDR2 YSLEER. The CDR3 runs to 15 residues. CDR3 residues: CASSQEGALIGELFF. DNA for the CDR3: TGCGCCAGCAGCCAAGAAGGGGCCTTGATCGGGGAGCTGTTTTTT.

CDR3 in amino acids: CASSESLEGVGEQYF. The CDR3 region has the DNA TGCGCCAGCAGTGAGTCGCTTGAAGGGGTGGGCGAGCAGTACTTC. The rearrangement links TRBV10-1 to TRBJ2-7; weak D call: TRBD1 (5 bases). The CDR3 runs 15 residues. CDR1 and CDR2 (germline): WNHNN, SYGVQD (reference sequence). Trimming removed 0 bases from V and 6 bases from J, with 15 bases in between.

This clone was found once. V is TRBV10-2 and J is TRBJ2-1; no clear D. The V gene lost 2 bases and the J gene lost 0 bases, with 8 bases spanning the gap. CDR1 is WSHSY and CDR2 is SAAADI in the germline V gene. The CDR3 loop spans 15 amino acids. The CDR3: CASSEGPGSYNEQFF. As DNA, the CDR3 is TGCGCCAGCAGTGAGGGGCCAGGCTCCTACAATGAGCAGTTCTTC.

This chain joins TRBV2 and TRBJ1-2, with 7 bases lining up with TRBD1. CDR3 length: 13 residues. Losses at the gene ends were 7 bases for V and 4 bases for J; bases not matched to a gene: 6. Germline values: CDR1 SNHLY, CDR2 FYNNEI. The chain's CDR3 is CASTRTGGYGYTF. The CDR3 nucleotides are TGTGCCAGCACCCGGACAGGAGGCTATGGCTACACCTTC.

This chain uses TRBV4-3 with TRBJ1-2; unclear D gene. The CDR3 length is 15 residues. Germline values: CDR1 LGHNA, CDR2 YSLEER. V gave up 0 bases and J gave up 7 bases, with 15 bases separating them. The DNA for the CDR3 is TGCGCCAGCAGCCAAGACCCCCCAGGTATAAGTGGCTACACCTTC. Its translation: CASSQDPPGISGYTF.

The chain links TRBV9 to TRBJ2-7; no definite D call. Trimming left V 3 bases short and J 2 bases short, with 6 bases between. Germline assignment: CDR1 SGDLS and CDR2 YYNGEE. The CDR3 length is 12 residues. CDR3 sequence: CASSASPYEQYF. CDR3 nucleotides: TGTGCCAGCAGCGCCTCCCCCTACGAGCAGTACTTC.

This chain joins TRBV4-3 and TRBJ1-6; TRBD1 might be the D (5 bases). The CDR3 is 18 amino acids. The V end lost 0 bases, the J end lost 0 bases, and 12 bases lay between the germline ends. The germline V gene encodes CDR1 LGHNA and CDR2 YSLEER. The CDR3 sequence: CASSQEGVVSSYNSPLHF. The DNA for the CDR3 is TGCGCCAGCAGCCAAGAAGGGGTAGTTAGCTCCTATAATTCACCCCTCCACTTT.

V gene TRBV4-3 combines with J gene TRBJ1-1, with 9 nucleotides matching TRBD1. With V trimmed by 5 bases and J by 5 bases, 9 bases remained unmatched. This CDR3 spans 15 amino acids. Germline assignment: CDR1 LGHNA and CDR2 YSLEER. The CDR3 sequence: CASSKYGQGMTEAFF. CDR3 DNA sequence: TGCGCCAGCAGCAAATATGGACAGGGGATGACTGAAGCTTTCTTT.

The CDR3 loop reads CASSQDLQRGETQYF. CDR3 coding DNA: TGTGCCAGCAGCCAGGACTTGCAGCGGGGAGAGACCCAGTACTTC. This chain links TRBV3-1 (or the pseudogene TRBV3-2) with TRBJ2-5; TRBD2 matches 7 bases. The CDR3 is made up of 15 amino acids. The germline V gene has CDR1 LGHDT and CDR2 YNNKEL (reference sequence). V was pared by 3 bases and J by 4 bases, with 8 bases of the junction left unmatched.

This chain connects TRBV10-3 to TRBJ2-6; TRBD1 might be the D (5 bases). CDR3 length: 17 amino acids. The germline V gene has CDR1 ENHRY and CDR2 SYGVKD. V was clipped by 8 bases and J by 0 bases, with 17 bases between them. Here the CDR3 DNA reads TGTGCCATCGACACTGGGTATCAGGGCTCTGGGGCCAACGTCCTGACTTTC. It encodes CAIDTGYQGSGANVLTF.

The chain has TRBV19 and TRBJ1-1; D is ambiguous. CDR3 size: 15 residues. Germline loops: CDR1 LNHDA, CDR2 SQIVND (reference sequence). Trimming shortened V by 4 bases and J by 1 base, and 13 bases separated the two germline ends. CDR3 DNA: TGTGCCAGTAGTAATTATGGGGAGGCGAACACTGAAGCTTTCTTT. Its translation is CASSNYGEANTEAFF. The full variable domain, with the rest looked up from reference TRBV19 and TRBJ1-1, is DGGITQSPKYLFRKEGQNVTLSCEQNLNHDAMYWYRQDPGQGLRLIYYSQIVNDFQKGDIAEGYSVSREKKESFPLTVTSAQKNPTAFYLCASSNYGEANTEAFFGQGTRLTVV.

The V gene is TRBV27, the J gene TRBJ1-5; maybe TRBD1 (5 bases). CDR3 size: 15 residues. Deletions cut 3 bases from V and 0 bases from J, with 9 bases between. From germline, CDR1 is MNHEY and CDR2 SMNVEV (reference sequence). In nucleotides, the CDR3 is TGTGCCAGCAGTTTGACAGCTTATAGCAATCAGCCCCAGCATTTT. Amino acids: CASSLTAYSNQPQHF.

This chain's CDR3 is CASSLDSGENSPLHF. In nucleotides, the CDR3 is TGTGCCAGCAGCTTGGATTCCGGGGAGAATTCACCCCTCCACTTT. The rearrangement joins TRBV5-8 to TRBJ1-6; D unresolved. Germline V lookup: CDR1 SGHTS, CDR2 YDEGEE. This CDR3 is 15 amino acids long. Trimming removed 0 bases from V and 7 bases from J, with 11 bases in between.

The chain has TRBV2 and TRBJ2-5, with 12 bases identical to TRBD2. CDR3 size: 17 residues. Germline V gene sequence: CDR1 SNHLY, CDR2 FYNNEI. V gave up 7 bases and J gave up 4 bases; unmatched junction bases: 13. The CDR3 loop reads CASTFRNGLAGLETQYF. For the CDR3, the DNA is TGTGCCAGCACCTTCAGGAACGGACTAGCGGGGTTAGAGACCCAGTACTTC.

The chain uses TRBV6-5 and TRBJ2-3; the D gene is possibly TRBD2 (5 bases). Germline CDR1 reads MNHEY; CDR2 reads SVGAGI. Trimming cost V 4 bases and J 3 bases, with 14 bases left between them. This CDR3 has 15 residues. The CDR3 is CASSSSGVETDTQYF. The DNA for the CDR3 is TGTGCCAGCAGTTCATCCGGGGTTGAGACAGATACGCAGTATTTT.

V is TRBV4-3 and J is TRBJ1-4; D is unresolved. V shed 4 bases and J shed 4 bases, with 13 bases lying between them. Germline lookup yields CDR1 LGHNA and CDR2 YSLEER. The CDR3 is 15 amino acids. The CDR3 DNA follows: TGCGCCAGCAGCCCCTCATCGGGGTATAATGAAAAACTGTTTTTT. Its translation: CASSPSSGYNEKLFF.